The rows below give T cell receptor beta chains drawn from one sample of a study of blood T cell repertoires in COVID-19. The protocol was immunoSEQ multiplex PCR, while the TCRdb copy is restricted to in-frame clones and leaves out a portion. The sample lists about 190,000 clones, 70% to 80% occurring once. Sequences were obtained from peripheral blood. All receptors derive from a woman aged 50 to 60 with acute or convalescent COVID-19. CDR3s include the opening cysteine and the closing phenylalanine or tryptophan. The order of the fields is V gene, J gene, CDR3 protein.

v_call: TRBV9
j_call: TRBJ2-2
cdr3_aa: CASSVAMGHGELFF

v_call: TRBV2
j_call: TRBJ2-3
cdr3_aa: CASSETSGTDTQYF

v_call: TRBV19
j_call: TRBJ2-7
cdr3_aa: CASSYGTSGFYEQYF

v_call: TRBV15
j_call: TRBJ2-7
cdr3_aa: CATSSLPRGSTYEQYF

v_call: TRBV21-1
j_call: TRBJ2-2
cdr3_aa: CASTGLAGEFTGELFF

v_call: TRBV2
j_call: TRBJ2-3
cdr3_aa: CAGKEQGVGDTQYF

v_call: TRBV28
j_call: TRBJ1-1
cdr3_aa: CASSYIRNTEAFF

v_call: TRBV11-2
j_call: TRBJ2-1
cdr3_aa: CASRASGGNEQFF

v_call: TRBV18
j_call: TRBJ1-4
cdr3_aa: CASSPAGVNEKLFF

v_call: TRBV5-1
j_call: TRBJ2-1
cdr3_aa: CASSWSGGLSSYNEQFF

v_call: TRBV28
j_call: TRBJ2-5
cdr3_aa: CASRRTGSGETQYF

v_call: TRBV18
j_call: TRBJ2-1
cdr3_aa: CASSLSQTSGSEFF

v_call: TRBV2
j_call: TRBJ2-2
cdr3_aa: CASSSKRGGTGELFF

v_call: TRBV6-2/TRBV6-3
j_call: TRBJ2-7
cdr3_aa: CASSYTGEQYF

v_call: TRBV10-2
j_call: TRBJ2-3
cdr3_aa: CASSESSGGRYKTQYF

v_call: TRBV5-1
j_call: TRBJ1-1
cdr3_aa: CASRQTGHNTEAFF

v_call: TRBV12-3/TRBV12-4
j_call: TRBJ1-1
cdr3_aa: CASRSQPGFVAFF

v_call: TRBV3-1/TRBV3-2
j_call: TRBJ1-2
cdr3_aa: CASSQDLRGRANYGYTF

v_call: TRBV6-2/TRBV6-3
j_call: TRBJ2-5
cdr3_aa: CASSLKITGLQETQYF

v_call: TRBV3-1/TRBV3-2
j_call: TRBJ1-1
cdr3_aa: CASSNRQGTEAFF

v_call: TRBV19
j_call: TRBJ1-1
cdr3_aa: CASSIQTGGTTGEAFF

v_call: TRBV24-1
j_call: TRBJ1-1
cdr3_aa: CATSDSGEGNLEAFF

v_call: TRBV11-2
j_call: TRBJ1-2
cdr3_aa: CAAGSGVSTF

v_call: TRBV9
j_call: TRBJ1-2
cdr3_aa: CASSVGPGDSSLFF

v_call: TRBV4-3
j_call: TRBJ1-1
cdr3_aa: CASSQSTTGGRNTEAFF

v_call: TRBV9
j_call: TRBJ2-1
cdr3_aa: CASSPRLAGAPHEQFF

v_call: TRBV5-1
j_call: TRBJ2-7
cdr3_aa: CASSLTGETYEQYF

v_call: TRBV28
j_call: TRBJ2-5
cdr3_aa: CASVTSVQETQYF

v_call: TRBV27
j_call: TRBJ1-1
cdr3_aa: CASSLWGPGGYTEAFF

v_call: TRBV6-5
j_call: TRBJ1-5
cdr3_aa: CASSSEYSNQPQHF

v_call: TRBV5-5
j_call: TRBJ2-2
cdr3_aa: CASRSREGQGITGELFF

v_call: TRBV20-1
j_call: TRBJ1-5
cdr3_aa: CSASPGQGNQPQHF

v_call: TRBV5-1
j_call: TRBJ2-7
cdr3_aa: CASSLGPTGTIYEQYF

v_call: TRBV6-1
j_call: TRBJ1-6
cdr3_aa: CASSEAWRVGSPLHF

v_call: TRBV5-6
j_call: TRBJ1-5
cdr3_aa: CASSPWGHNSNQPQHF

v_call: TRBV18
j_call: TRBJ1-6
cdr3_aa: CASSSSGGGAGSPLHF

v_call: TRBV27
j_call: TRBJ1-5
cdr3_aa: CASSLGRGQPQHF

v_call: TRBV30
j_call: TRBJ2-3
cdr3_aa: CAWSVGGGQPDTQYF

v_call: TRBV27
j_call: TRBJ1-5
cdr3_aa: CASSGTGGNQPQHF

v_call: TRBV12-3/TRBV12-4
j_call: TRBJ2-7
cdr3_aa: CASSWRGYEQYF

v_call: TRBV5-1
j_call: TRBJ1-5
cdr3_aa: CASSLDRENQPQHF

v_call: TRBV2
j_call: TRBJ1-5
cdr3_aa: CASQKERDQPQHF

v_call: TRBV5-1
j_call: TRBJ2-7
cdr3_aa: CASSKNLDRGYEQYF

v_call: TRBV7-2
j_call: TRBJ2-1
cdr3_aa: CASSPGGVRHNEQFF

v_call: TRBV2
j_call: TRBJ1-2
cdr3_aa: CASRTGRANYGYTF

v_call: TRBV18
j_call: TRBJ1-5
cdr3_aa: CASASGVGSNQPQHF

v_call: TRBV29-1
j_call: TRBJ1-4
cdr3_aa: CSVGRATNEKLFF

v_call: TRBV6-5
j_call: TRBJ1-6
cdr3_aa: CASSYDGTQNSPLHF

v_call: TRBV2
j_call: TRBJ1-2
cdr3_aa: CASQESNYGYTF

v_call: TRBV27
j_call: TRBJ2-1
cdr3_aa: CASSSPKRGYSYNEQFF

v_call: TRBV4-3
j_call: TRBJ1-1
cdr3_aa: CASSQLASNTEAFF

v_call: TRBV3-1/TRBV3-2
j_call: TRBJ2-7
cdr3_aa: CASSPSPTGVVYEQYF

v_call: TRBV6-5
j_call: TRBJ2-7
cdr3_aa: CASSYLSGTGTYEQYF

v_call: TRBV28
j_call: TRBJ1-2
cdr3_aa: CASSSETTVNYGYTF

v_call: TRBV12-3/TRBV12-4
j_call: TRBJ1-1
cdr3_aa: CASSFRSTEAFF